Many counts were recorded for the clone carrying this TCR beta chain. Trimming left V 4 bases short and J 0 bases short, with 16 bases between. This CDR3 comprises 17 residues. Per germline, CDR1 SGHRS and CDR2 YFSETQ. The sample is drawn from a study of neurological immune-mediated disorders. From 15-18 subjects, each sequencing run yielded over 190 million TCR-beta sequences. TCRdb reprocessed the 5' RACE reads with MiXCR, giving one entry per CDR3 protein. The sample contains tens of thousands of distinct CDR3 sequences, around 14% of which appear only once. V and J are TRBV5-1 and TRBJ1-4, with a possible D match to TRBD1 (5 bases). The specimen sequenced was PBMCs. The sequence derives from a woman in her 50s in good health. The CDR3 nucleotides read TGCGCCAGCAGCGCCGGGGCGTCCCTTGCAACTAATGAAAAACTGTTTTTT. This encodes CASSAGASLATNEKLFF.